This T cell receptor (beta chain) was retrieved from a study of Ad26.COV2.S vaccination and SARS-CoV-2 variants. Study-level findings and limits: Higher spike-specific TCR breadth was found in vaccine recipients than in placebo recipients.

TCRdb's table, derived via immunoSEQ multiplex PCR, lists solely in-frame clones and lacks some. The data hold some 640,000 clones, with roughly 90% observed a single time. Points on this clone: As yet, its antigen is unknown.

Trimming left V 6 bases short and J 5 bases short, with 13 bases between. The germline V gene encodes CDR1 MNHNY and CDR2 SVGAGI (reference sequence). The CDR3 has 14 amino acids. The treatment here: about 20 received Ad26.COV2.S at low or high dose, single or two shots; a few received placebo; per-sample allocation not given. Collection of the samples took place on day 63 after the first injection of vaccine or placebo. The receptor was isolated from a person aged 18-60 years who received the Ad26.COV2.S COVID-19 vaccine or a placebo. This material consisted of peripheral blood, taken in a trial of Ad26.COV2.S vaccine versus placebo. The chain uses TRBV6-6 and TRBJ1-4; maybe TRBD1 (5 bases). The DNA of the CDR3 is TGTGCCAGCAGACGGGACGCGGGAAATGAAAAACTGTTTTTT. It codes for CASRRDAGNEKLFF.